This TCR beta chain came from a study of cytomegalovirus exposure and HLA in healthy donors. Study-level results: A list of 150 or so TCR beta chains associated with cytomegalovirus was given. One variant, a missense change in DCLRE1C, was linked in a later analysis to TCR beta V- and J-gene trimming. Common viral pathogens (according to a later analysis) appeared linked to several of the most significant clusters.

V lost 4 bases and J lost 3, with 18 bases in between. CDR1 is MGHRA and CDR2 is YSYEKL in the germline V gene. The CDR3 loop spans 17 amino acids. As for this clone: What it recognizes is unknown.

A multiplex PCR was run with 60 Vbeta primers and 13 Jbeta primers. Produced via immunoSEQ multiplex PCR; TCRdb's table is partial and in-frame only. The profile shows approximately 88,000 clones, approximately 77% of them singletons. Sequencing used PBMCs. The gene calls are TRBV4-1 and TRBJ2-2, with D tentatively TRBD1 (5 bases). This receptor was obtained from a man aged 30-40 years in good health and CMV-seronegative. CDR3 nucleotides: TGCGCCAGCAGCCGAAGTCCATCAGGGATCGACACCGGGGAGCTGTTTTTT. Its protein is CASSRSPSGIDTGELFF.